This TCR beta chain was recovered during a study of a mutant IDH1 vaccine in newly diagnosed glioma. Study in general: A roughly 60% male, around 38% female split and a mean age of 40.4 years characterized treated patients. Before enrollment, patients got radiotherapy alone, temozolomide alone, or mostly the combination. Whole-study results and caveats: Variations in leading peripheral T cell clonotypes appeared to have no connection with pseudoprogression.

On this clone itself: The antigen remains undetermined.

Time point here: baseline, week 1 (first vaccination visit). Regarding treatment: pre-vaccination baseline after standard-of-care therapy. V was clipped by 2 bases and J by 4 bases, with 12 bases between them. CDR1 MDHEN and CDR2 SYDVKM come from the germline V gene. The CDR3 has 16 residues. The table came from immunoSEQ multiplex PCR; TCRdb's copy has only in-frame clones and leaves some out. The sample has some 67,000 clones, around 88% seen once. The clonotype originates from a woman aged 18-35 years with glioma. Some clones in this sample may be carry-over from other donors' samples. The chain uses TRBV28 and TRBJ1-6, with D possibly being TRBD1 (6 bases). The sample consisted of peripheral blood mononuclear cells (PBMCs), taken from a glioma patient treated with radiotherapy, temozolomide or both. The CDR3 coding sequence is TGTGCCAGCAGTTTAGTAGGCCAGGGGTATAATTCACCCCTCCACTTT. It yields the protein CASSLVGQGYNSPLHF.